The T cell receptor (beta chain) under discussion was sequenced for a study of shared clonotypes between healthy human individuals. Across the whole study: The people who gave samples were a couple of women and a few men aged 18 to 49.

Deep-level running was used for the assay. The authors distributed each subset's genomic DNA evenly over several immunoSEQ plates. The table came from immunoSEQ multiplex PCR; TCRdb's copy has only in-frame clones and leaves some out. The profile shows approximately 2,300,000 clones, less than 95% of them singletons. The trim removed 7 bases at V and 5 bases at J, leaving 12 bases unmatched. Germline CDR1 reads SQVTM; CDR2 reads ANQGSEA. The CDR3 consists of 16 residues. The TCR comes from a man between 18 and 29 years old in good health. Some clones in this sample may be carry-over from other donors' samples. This chain links TRBV29-1 with TRBJ2-5, with 14 bases lining up with TRBD2. Sample: naive CD4+ T cells from PBMCs. Subset described: CD45RA+ positively selected. CDR3 in DNA: TGCAGCGGCAAGGGACTAGCGGGAGTTTCAGTGGAGACCCAGTACTTC. This encodes CSGKGLAGVSVETQYF.